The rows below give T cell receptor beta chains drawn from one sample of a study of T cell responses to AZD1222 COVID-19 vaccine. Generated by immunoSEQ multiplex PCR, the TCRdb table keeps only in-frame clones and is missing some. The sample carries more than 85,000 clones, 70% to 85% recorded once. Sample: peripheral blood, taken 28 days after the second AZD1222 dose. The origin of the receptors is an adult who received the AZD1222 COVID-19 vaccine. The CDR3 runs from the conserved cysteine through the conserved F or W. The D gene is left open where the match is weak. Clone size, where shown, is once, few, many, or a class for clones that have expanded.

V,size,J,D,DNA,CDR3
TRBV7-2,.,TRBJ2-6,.,TGTGCCAGCAGCAGGGACGTGGGGGGGGCCAACGTCCTGACTTTC,CASSRDVGGANVLTF
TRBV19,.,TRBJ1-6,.,TGTGCCAGTACTCCCGGGCCCCAAAATTCACCCCTCCACTTT,CASTPGPQNSPLHF
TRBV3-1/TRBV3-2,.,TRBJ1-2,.,TGTGCCAGCAGCCAAGTCCGCAGGGACGGCTACACCTTC,CASSQVRRDGYTF
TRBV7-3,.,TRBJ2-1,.,TGTGCCAGCAGCCCGTCAGGGGGGGGCCTATTTAGCGGTGAGCAGTTCTTC,CASSPSGGGLFSGEQFF
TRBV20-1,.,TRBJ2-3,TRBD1,TGCAGTGCTAGTGGGACAGGGTTTGTAGATACGCAGTATTTT,CSASGTGFVDTQYF
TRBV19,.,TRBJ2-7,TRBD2,TGTGCCAGTAGTACAATAGCGGGGGAGTCCTACGAGCAGTACTTC,CASSTIAGESYEQYF
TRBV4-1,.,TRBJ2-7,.,TGCGCCAGCAGCCAGGCTAGTCTCTCCGAGCAGTACTTC,CASSQASLSEQYF
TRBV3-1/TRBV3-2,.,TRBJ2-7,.,TGTGCCAGCAGCCAAACAGGGGGGACTACCTACGAGCAGTACTTC,CASSQTGGTTYEQYF
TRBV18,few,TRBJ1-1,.,TGTGCCAGCTCACCGATGCAGAACACTGAAGCTTTCTTT,CASSPMQNTEAFF
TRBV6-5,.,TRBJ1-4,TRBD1,TGTGCCAGCAGTAGCGGGACAGCGGAAAAACTGTTTTTT,CASSSGTAEKLFF
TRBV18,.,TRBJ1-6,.,TGTGCCAGCTCGCACAGGGAAGAAAAGGATTCACCCCTCCACTTT,CASSHREEKDSPLHF
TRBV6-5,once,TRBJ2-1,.,TGTGCCAGCAGTTACTCGATGTACAATGAGCAGTTCTTC,CASSYSMYNEQFF
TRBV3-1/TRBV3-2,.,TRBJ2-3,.,TGTGCCGTGATTCACCTGGGACGAACTAGCACAGATACGCAGTATTTT,CAVIHLGRTSTDTQYF
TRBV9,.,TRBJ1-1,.,TGTGCCAGCAGCGTGGACAGAACTTTGAACACTGAAGCTTTCTTT,CASSVDRTLNTEAFF
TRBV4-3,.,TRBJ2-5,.,TGCGCCAGCAGCCAAGTTAACACCGCCGACGCGGGAGAGACCCAGTACTTC,CASSQVNTADAGETQYF
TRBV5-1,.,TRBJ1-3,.,TGCGCCAGCAGCTTGGTGCAGGGGAGCTCTGGAAACACCATATATTTT,CASSLVQGSSGNTIYF
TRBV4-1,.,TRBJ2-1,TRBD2,TGCGCCAGCAGCCCACCCGCCGGGACTAGCGGAAACAATGAGCAGTTCTTC,CASSPPAGTSGNNEQFF
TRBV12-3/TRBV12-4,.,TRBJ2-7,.,TGTGCCAGCAGTTTATGGGCCTACGAGCAGTACTTC,CASSLWAYEQYF
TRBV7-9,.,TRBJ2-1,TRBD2,TGTGCCAGCCAACTAGCGGGATCTCCCGAGCAGTTCTTC,CASQLAGSPEQFF
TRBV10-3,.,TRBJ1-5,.,TGTGCCATCAGTGAGTCAGGCAGCGGCAATCAGCCCCAGCATTTT,CAISESGSGNQPQHF
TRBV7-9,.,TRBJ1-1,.,TGTGCCAGCAGTAAAGGGGTAGGGGTCGGAGGTGAAGCTTTCTTT,CASSKGVGVGGEAFF
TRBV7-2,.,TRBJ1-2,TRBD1,TGTGCCAGCAGCTTAGCCACCGGGACAGCCTATGGCTACACCTTC,CASSLATGTAYGYTF
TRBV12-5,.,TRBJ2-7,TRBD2,TGTGCTAGTGGGGGGGGACTAGCGGGCTACGAGCAGTACTTC,CASGGGLAGYEQYF
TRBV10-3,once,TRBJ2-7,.,TGTGCCATCAGCCGTGACTCCTCCGAGCAGTACTTC,CAISRDSSEQYF
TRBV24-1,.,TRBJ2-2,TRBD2,TGTGCCACCAGTGATTTGGGGGGACTAGCGTCGAACACCGGGGAGCTGTTTTTT,CATSDLGGLASNTGELFF
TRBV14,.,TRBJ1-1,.,TGTGCCAGCAGCCAAGTCCCAGGAGCCACTGAAGCTTTCTTT,CASSQVPGATEAFF
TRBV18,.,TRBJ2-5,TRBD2,TGTGCCAGCTCACCATCGACTAGCGGGGCGGAACTGAAGATTGGGACCCAGTACTTC,CASSPSTSGAELKIGTQYF
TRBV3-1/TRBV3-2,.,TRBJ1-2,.,TGTGCCAGCAGCCTTCTGGGGTATGGCTACACCTTC,CASSLLGYGYTF
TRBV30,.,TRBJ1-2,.,TGTGTTGGGGAGGGCCGTCACTATGGCTACACCTTC,CVGEGRHYGYTF
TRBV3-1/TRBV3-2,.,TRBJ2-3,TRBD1,TGTGCCAGCAGCCAAGGGACAGGGGTGGGAGATACGCAGTATTTT,CASSQGTGVGDTQYF
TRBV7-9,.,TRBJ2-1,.,TGTGCCATCCTAAATGGGGTTACAAGCAATGAGCAGTTCTTC,CAILNGVTSNEQFF
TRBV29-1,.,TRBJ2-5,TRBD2,TGCAGCGTCCAACTAGCGGGAAGAGAGACCCAGTACTTC,CSVQLAGRETQYF
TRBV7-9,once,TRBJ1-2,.,TGTGCCAGCAGCAACACAGCGACAGGCCTGAGTAGAGGCTACACCTTC,CASSNTATGLSRGYTF